The 25 T cell receptor beta chains given below trace back to one sample, sequenced in a study of blood T cell repertoires in COVID-19. Generated by immunoSEQ multiplex PCR, the TCRdb table keeps only in-frame clones and is missing some. The sample has around 75,000 clones, more than 75% seen once. Source material: peripheral blood. These receptors originate from a human donor in a cohort sampled during active COVID-19.

By frequency in the sample, this clone is medium-sized. The rearrangement joins TRBV6-2 or TRBV6-3 to TRBJ2-7; the match to TRBD1 covers 10 bases. Per germline, CDR1 MNHEY and CDR2 SVGEGT. The junction had 8 bases not matched to a gene; V was cut back by 0 bases and J by 6 bases. The CDR3 consists of 16 residues. CDR3 region: CASSYSTRQGASEQYV. The CDR3 DNA reads TGTGCCAGCAGTTACTCGACGCGACAGGGGGCTTCCGAGCAGTACGTC.

The V and J genes are TRBV11-1 and TRBJ2-1, with TRBD1 matching 10 bases. The CDR3 spans 15 residues. The junction had 3 bases not matched to a gene; V was cut back by 1 base and J by 6 bases. From germline, CDR1 is SGHAT and CDR2 FQDESV (reference sequence). CDR3 in amino acids: CASSLVGQGSNEQFF. The CDR3 region has the DNA TGTGCCAGCAGCTTAGTGGGACAGGGGAGCAATGAGCAGTTCTTC.

This chain joins TRBV11-2 and TRBJ1-4; the D is unclear. The germline V gene has CDR1 SGHAT and CDR2 FQNNGV. V dropped 1 base and J dropped 4 bases, with 10 bases sitting between them. The CDR3 is made up of 15 amino acids. The CDR3 sequence is CASSLGQAHNEKLFF. DNA of the CDR3: TGTGCCAGCAGCTTAGGGCAGGCCCATAATGAAAAACTGTTTTTT.

In regard to this clone: The junction departs from germline at one end; a sequencing error may be responsible. The chain links TRBV29-1 to TRBJ1-1, with D possibly TRBD1 on 5 matching bases. This CDR3 is 13 amino acids long. Germline V gene data show CDR1 as SQVTM and CDR2 as ANQGSEA. CDR3 coding DNA: TGCAGCGTTCCGGGACGGGGGAACCCTGAAGCTTTCTTT. This gives the protein CSVPGRGNPEAFF.

The chain uses TRBV6-5 and TRBJ2-1, with 8 bases identical to TRBD2. CDR3 length: 14 amino acids. With 4 bases clipped from V and 4 bases from J, the junction kept 3 bases outside the gene matches. Per the germline V gene, CDR1 is MNHEY and CDR2 is SVGAGI. The CDR3 sequence is CASSLAGIYNEQFF. The CDR3 DNA reads as TGTGCCAGCAGTTTAGCGGGGATATACAATGAGCAGTTCTTC.

Points on this clone: Germline is not matched at one junction end, which may reflect a read error. The sample holds other DNA sequences that translate to the same CDR3. This sequence joins TRBV4-1 and TRBJ1-3, with a tentative D call TRBD1 (6 bases). Germline V gene data show CDR1 as MGHRA and CDR2 as YSYEKL. CDR3 size: 16 residues. The CDR3 loop is CASSQGGQQRGNTIYF. CDR3 in DNA: TGCGCCAGCAGCCAAGGAGGACAGCAAAGGGGAAACACTATATATTTT.

The J gene is TRBJ2-7, the V gene TRBV11-2; 7 bases map to TRBD1. The V gene's germline CDR1 is SGHAT and CDR2 FQNNGV. Losses at the gene ends were 5 bases for V and 2 bases for J; bases not matched to a gene: 6. There are 14 residues in the CDR3. The CDR3 spells CASSIYRGPYEQYF. The CDR3 bases are TGTGCCAGCAGCATCTACAGGGGTCCCTACGAGCAGTACTTC.

This chain uses TRBV5-1 with TRBJ2-1, with TRBD2 matching over 9 bases. CDR3 size: 17 residues. Trimming at V came to 3 bases and at J to 6 bases, leaving 13 bases not matched to a gene. Germline CDR1 is SGHRS and CDR2 is YFSETQ. CDR3 sequence: CASSSSPGLATANEQFF. In nucleotides, the CDR3 is TGCGCCAGCAGCTCTTCTCCGGGACTAGCCACCGCCAATGAGCAGTTCTTC.

This clone was detected only once. The chain has TRBV6-5 and TRBJ1-5, with TRBD1 as a possible D gene (5 bases). Trimming cost V 5 bases and J 7 bases, with 15 bases left between them. The CDR3 is 14 residues long. Germline CDR1 reads MNHEY; CDR2 reads SVGAGI. The DNA of the CDR3 is TGTGCCAGCAGTCCCCAGGGAATAAAACAGCCCCAGCATTTT. It yields the protein CASSPQGIKQPQHF.

This chain connects TRBV4-1 to TRBJ2-7; the match to TRBD2 covers 14 bases. CDR3 length equals 18 residues. J lost 11 bases, V lost 0 bases, and 15 bases had no gene match. Germline V gives CDR1 MGHRA, CDR2 YSYEKL. Here the CDR3 DNA reads TGCGCCAGCAGCCAAGAAAGCCAGCAGGGGACTAGCGGGAGTGTGGAGTACTTC. It is translated as CASSQESQQGTSGSVEYF.

V usage is TRBV11-3 and J usage is TRBJ2-4; 7 bases align to TRBD2. After removal of 6 bases from V and 7 bases from J, the junction contained 12 bases not matched to a gene. The germline CDR1 and CDR2 sequences are SGHNT and YENEEA. The CDR3 contains 15 residues. CDR3 coding DNA: TGTGCCAGCAGTGCTGGCGGGAGTTCGGCGAACATTCAGTACTTC. Translated: CASSAGGSSANIQYF.

CDR3 protein: CASSRAGVGANVLTF. CDR3 coding DNA: TGCGCCAGCAGCCGGGCAGGGGTCGGGGCCAACGTCCTGACTTTC. This chain links TRBV5-1 with TRBJ2-6; D might be TRBD1 (6 bases). This CDR3 has 15 residues. CDR1 and CDR2 from the germline V gene are SGHRS and YFSETQ. V gave up 4 bases and J gave up 4 bases, with 12 bases separating them.

This clone was recorded once. J is TRBJ2-3 and V is TRBV5-6, with 15 bases aligning to TRBD2. Trimming at V came to 4 bases and at J to 0 bases, leaving 9 bases not matched to a gene. CDR3 length equals 19 residues. Germline-derived CDR1 and CDR2 are SGHDT and YYEEEE. Here the CDR3 DNA reads TGTGCCAGCAGCGACGGGACTAGCGGGAGGCCCTCGAGCACAGATACGCAGTATTTT. As protein: CASSDGTSGRPSSTDTQYF.

This chain uses TRBV28 with TRBJ2-7; 8 bases fit TRBD2. From germline, CDR1 is MDHEN and CDR2 SYDVKM. V lost 2 bases, J lost 2 bases, and 5 bases stayed unmatched. The CDR3 totals 15 residues. The CDR3 region has the DNA TGTGCCAGCAGTTTACCCGGAGCGGGAGCCTACGAGCAGTACTTC. Translating gives CASSLPGAGAYEQYF. The variable domain in full, with the rest retrieved from reference TRBV28 and TRBJ2-7, is DVKVTQSSRYLVKRTGEKVFLECVQDMDHENMFWYRQDPGLGLRLIYFSYDVKMKEKGDIPEGYSVSREKKERFSLILESASTNQTSMYLCASSLPGAGAYEQYFGPGTRLTVT.

V and J are TRBV6-5 and TRBJ2-1; weak D call: TRBD1 (6 bases). The CDR3 length is 15 residues. In germline, CDR1 is MNHEY, CDR2 SVGAGI. The V and J ends lost 6 bases and 0 bases respectively, with 12 bases between them. The DNA for the CDR3 is TGTGCCAGCAGCTCCCAAGGGGGCTCCTACAATGAGCAGTTCTTC. Translation: CASSSQGGSYNEQFF.

The rearrangement uses TRBV11-3 and TRBJ1-5; D is uncertain. The CDR3 contains 16 residues. Germline values: CDR1 SGHNT, CDR2 YENEEA. V was clipped by 1 base and J by 5 bases, with 15 bases between them. For the CDR3, the DNA is TGTGCCAGCAGCTTAGGAGCGGGGAGGTTCGATCAGCCCCAGCATTTT. Amino acids: CASSLGAGRFDQPQHF. Using reference TRBV11-3 and TRBJ1-5 for the parts outside the CDR3, the full variable domain is EAGVVQSPRYKIIEKKQPVAFWCNPISGHNTLYWYLQNLGQGPELLIRYENEEAVDDSQLPKDRFSAERLKGVDSTLKIQPAELGDSAVYLCASSLGAGRFDQPQHFGDGTRLSIL.

The chain links TRBV21-1 to TRBJ2-3; the tabulated D call, TRBD1, remains unverified against the DNA. TRBV21-1 is deemed a pseudogene. This CDR3 comprises 15 residues. CDR3 in DNA: TGTGCCAGCAGCCCAGGGACACGGGACCCAGATACGCAGTATTTT. As protein: CASSPGTRDPDTQYF.

The chain has TRBV18 and TRBJ2-1; 8 bases align to TRBD2. Germline V gene lookup returns CDR1 KGHSH and CDR2 LQKENI. This CDR3 has 13 amino acids. With V trimmed by 3 bases and J by 6 bases, 1 base remained unmatched. The CDR3 region has the DNA TGTGCCAGCTCACCGGGGACTAGCAATGAGCAGTTCTTC. The encoded protein is CASSPGTSNEQFF.

This chain joins TRBV19 and TRBJ2-1, with 7 bases lining up with TRBD2. CDR3 length: 17 amino acids. Trimming at V came to 6 bases and at J to 8 bases, leaving 19 bases not matched to a gene. Per the germline V gene, CDR1 is LNHDA and CDR2 is SQIVND (reference sequence). The CDR3 DNA reads as TGTGCCAGTAGATTACGGGCCCGCGGGAGTTTTATATATGAGCAGTTCTTC. Translated, it gives CASRLRARGSFIYEQFF. Full variable domain (remainder filled in from reference TRBV19 and TRBJ2-1): DGGITQSPKYLFRKEGQNVTLSCEQNLNHDAMYWYRQDPGQGLRLIYYSQIVNDFQKGDIAEGYSVSREKKESFPLTVTSAQKNPTAFYLCASRLRARGSFIYEQFFGPGTRLTVL.

The chain joins TRBV21-1 to TRBJ1-2. TRBV21-1 is described as a pseudogene. The CDR3 sequence is 17 residues long. The CDR3 region has the DNA TGTGCCAGCAGCAAAGGCGGGCCCTCGAAGTCTAACTATGGCTACACCTTC. Its translation: CASSKGGPSKSNYGYTF.

CDR3 nucleotide sequence: TGTGCCAGCAGTTACCCCCAAATCAGCGGGGCGACCCAGTACTTC. This gives the protein CASSYPQISGATQYF. This chain links TRBV6-6 with TRBJ2-5, with 7 bases that match TRBD2. Trimming at V came to 2 bases and at J to 7 bases, leaving 10 bases not matched to a gene. The CDR3 is 15 residues long. CDR1 MNHNY and CDR2 SVGAGI come from the germline V gene (reference sequence).

The J gene is TRBJ1-1, the V gene TRBV29-1, with D maybe TRBD1 (6 bases). The CDR3 runs 13 residues. Trimming took off 6 bases at V and 0 bases at J, with 11 bases between the two ends. CDR1 SQVTM and CDR2 ANQGSEA come from the germline V gene. The CDR3 coding sequence is TGCAGCGTACACAGGGTCATGAACACTGAAGCTTTCTTT. It codes for CSVHRVMNTEAFF. Full variable domain (rest looked up from reference TRBV29-1 and TRBJ1-1): SAVISQKPSRDICQRGTSLTIQCQVDSQVTMMFWYRQQPGQSLTLIATANQGSEATYESGFVIDKFPISRPNLTFSTLTVSNMSPEDSSIYLCSVHRVMNTEAFFGQGTRLTVV.

This clone was seen just once. The chain employs TRBV19 and TRBJ1-2; 8 bases are a match to TRBD1. The CDR3 runs 15 residues. Trimming at V came to 5 bases and at J to 4 bases, leaving 9 bases not matched to a gene. Germline CDR1 reads LNHDA; CDR2 reads SQIVND (reference sequence). CDR3 in DNA: TGTGCCAGTAGTTTACGGACAGGGCTGGCCTATGGCTACACCTTC. Translated, it gives CASSLRTGLAYGYTF.

The chain links TRBV28 to TRBJ2-7; 10 bases align to TRBD2. This CDR3 has 14 residues. Germline trimming cut 6 bases from V and 3 bases from J; bases unmatched to any gene: 5. Germline loops: CDR1 MDHEN, CDR2 SYDVKM. CDR3 loop: CASSDTSGIYEQYF. The CDR3 DNA follows: TGTGCCAGCAGCGACACTAGCGGGATCTACGAGCAGTACTTC. The entire variable domain, with the rest obtained from reference TRBV28 and TRBJ2-7, is as follows: DVKVTQSSRYLVKRTGEKVFLECVQDMDHENMFWYRQDPGLGLRLIYFSYDVKMKEKGDIPEGYSVSREKKERFSLILESASTNQTSMYLCASSDTSGIYEQYFGPGTRLTVT.

The chain employs TRBV7-2 and TRBJ2-2; D is unclear. CDR3 length equals 15 residues. Germline V gene lookup returns CDR1 SGHTA and CDR2 FQGNSA. Between the trimmed V and J ends, which lost 2 bases and 1 base, there was a span of 8 bases. DNA for the CDR3: TGTGCCAGCAGCTTACGCTCGGGGAACACCGGGGAGCTGTTTTTT. The encoded protein is CASSLRSGNTGELFF.